This paragraph reports one T cell receptor beta chain. Its antigen remains unknown. Trimming took 6 bases from V and 5 from J; bases not matched to a gene: 5. The CDR3 is made up of 14 amino acids. Looked up from germline, CDR1 is SQVTM and CDR2 is ANQGSEA. Each patient's relapse followed autologous stem cell transplantation, and brentuximab vedotin exposure varied. The data stem from a study of PD-1 blockade in classical Hodgkin lymphoma. Clones were sequenced by immunoSEQ multiplex PCR, and TCRdb holds only the in-frame ones, with some missing. The repertoire includes more than 140,000 clones, approximately 72% of them detected once, and 9.2% sits in the top ten. Study conclusions and caveats: By cycle point C4D1, TCR diversity had risen significantly in CD4+ cells (but not CD8+ cells).

The chain has TRBV29-1 and TRBJ2-5, with 14 nucleotides matching TRBD2. The TCR sequence derives from a human donor with classical Hodgkin lymphoma. The sample was peripheral blood mononuclear cells (PBMCs), taken before the second cycle of nivolumab. The CDR3 DNA reads as TGCAGCGTGACTAGCGGGGGGGCCGTTGAGACCCAGTACTTC. Translation gives CSVTSGGAVETQYF.